This T cell receptor (beta chain) derives from a study of human T cells and chemical hapten exposure. Study information: 2% DPC applied to a 2 cm by 2 cm arm area sensitized donors. Largely, small differences in pooled library volume made per-sample TCR yields vary.

In germline, CDR1 is DFQATT, CDR2 SNEGSKA (reference sequence). J gave up 6 bases and V 0 bases, and 7 bases lay outside the gene matches. This CDR3 region has 16 residues. The table lists this clonotype with a few counts. TCRdb independently ran MiXCR on the RACE reads; one entry per CDR3 protein. The repertoire holds about 400,000 distinct CDR3 sequences, over 6% seen once, with about 5.4% in the top ten. Time point here: patch test 2, 6 weeks after DPC sensitization. Described treatment: therapeutic diphenylcyclopropenone sensitization with weekly scalp DPC. V gene TRBV20-1 combines with J gene TRBJ1-6; TRBD1 matches at 8 bases. The specimen was whole blood, collected in connection with sensitization to the hapten diphenylcyclopropenone (DPC). The TCR comes from a woman aged 18-29 years with alopecia areata. Some clones in this sample may be carry-over from other donors' samples. As DNA, the CDR3 is TGCAGTGCTAGAGAAACAGGGGGACCCAGTAATTCACCCCTCCACTTT. Its protein is CSARETGGPSNSPLHF.